The rows below give T cell receptor beta chains drawn from one sample of a study of OX40 agonist ivuxolimab in advanced cancers. Using immunoSEQ multiplex PCR, the repertoire was profiled, and TCRdb retains in-frame clones only, with some absent. This table holds about 31,000 clones, 81% found once. Sequenced material: CD4+ or CD8+ T cells sorted from blood, taken in a trial of the OX40 agonist ivuxolimab. Receptors originate from an adult with an advanced solid tumor such as melanoma, head and neck, liver or kidney cancer. Each CDR3 is given with its conserved first and last residue. Each record gives: V gene, clone size, J gene, D gene, CDR3 DNA, CDR3 protein. A D gene is named only where the DNA matches it firmly. Expanded clones are given a class, and other clones once, few, many or no size at all.

V gene: TRBV5-1; clone size: once; J gene: TRBJ2-3; D gene: NA; CDR3 DNA: TGCGCCAGCAGCTCCGGGCTACTGAAATCTTCAGATACGCAGTATTTT; CDR3 protein: CASSSGLLKSSDTQYF
V gene: TRBV4-3; clone size: NA; J gene: TRBJ2-3; D gene: NA; CDR3 DNA: TGCGCCAGCAGCCAAGATTTGGGCAGGGTGAGGGCAGATACGCAGTATTTT; CDR3 protein: CASSQDLGRVRADTQYF
V gene: TRBV7-2; clone size: NA; J gene: TRBJ1-1; D gene: NA; CDR3 DNA: TGTGCCAGCAGCTTAGGGGCAGCCTGGAACACTGAAGCTTTCTTT; CDR3 protein: CASSLGAAWNTEAFF
V gene: TRBV9; clone size: NA; J gene: TRBJ2-7; D gene: NA; CDR3 DNA: TGTGCCAGCAGCGTACCCGGGACCAAGCAGTACTTC; CDR3 protein: CASSVPGTKQYF
V gene: TRBV7-3; clone size: NA; J gene: TRBJ2-3; D gene: NA; CDR3 DNA: TGTGCCAGCAGCTTAAGTCCGTCGAACACGAATACGCAGTATTTT; CDR3 protein: CASSLSPSNTNTQYF
V gene: TRBV12-5; clone size: NA; J gene: TRBJ2-1; D gene: NA; CDR3 DNA: TGTGCTAGTGGTTTGGCTCCCCTCCTCGGGCGTAGCTCCTACAATGAGCAGTTCTTC; CDR3 protein: CASGLAPLLGRSSYNEQFF
V gene: TRBV7-2; clone size: NA; J gene: TRBJ1-1; D gene: NA; CDR3 DNA: TGTGCCAGCAGCTTAGGAACAGGTGAAGCTTTCTTT; CDR3 protein: CASSLGTGEAFF
V gene: TRBV5-4; clone size: NA; J gene: TRBJ2-2; D gene: TRBD1; CDR3 DNA: TGTGCCTCCCGCGGACAGGGGGCGCTGGACACCGGGGAGCTGTTTTTT; CDR3 protein: CASRGQGALDTGELFF
V gene: TRBV6-5; clone size: few; J gene: TRBJ1-1; D gene: NA; CDR3 DNA: TGTGCCAGCACCCCCGGCAGGTTGAACACTGAAGCTTTCTTT; CDR3 protein: CASTPGRLNTEAFF
V gene: TRBV9; clone size: NA; J gene: TRBJ1-4; D gene: NA; CDR3 DNA: TGTGCCAGCAGCTTTGGACACACCAAAAATGAAAAACTGTTTTTT; CDR3 protein: CASSFGHTKNEKLFF
V gene: TRBV11-2; clone size: NA; J gene: TRBJ2-7; D gene: NA; CDR3 DNA: TGTGCCAGCAGCTTAGGACGCCAGGAGGGTAAATACGAGCAGTACTTC; CDR3 protein: CASSLGRQEGKYEQYF
V gene: TRBV7-3; clone size: NA; J gene: TRBJ1-6; D gene: TRBD1; CDR3 DNA: TGTGCCAAACACTCGGGACAGGGCATTTCACCCCTCCACTTT; CDR3 protein: CAKHSGQGISPLHF
V gene: TRBV6-4; clone size: once; J gene: TRBJ2-1; D gene: TRBD2; CDR3 DNA: TGTGCCAGCAGCCCAGGGCGGGAGGGGCAGTTCTTC; CDR3 protein: CASSPGREGQFF
V gene: TRBV6-5; clone size: NA; J gene: TRBJ1-4; D gene: NA; CDR3 DNA: TGTGCCAGCAGTTACTCTGGAGGGGAAAAACTGTTTTTT; CDR3 protein: CASSYSGGEKLFF
V gene: TRBV6-6; clone size: NA; J gene: TRBJ2-1; D gene: TRBD2; CDR3 DNA: TGTGCCAGCAGGGGGACTAGGGGGACCTACAATGAGCAGTTCTTC; CDR3 protein: CASRGTRGTYNEQFF
V gene: TRBV11-2; clone size: NA; J gene: TRBJ2-2; D gene: NA; CDR3 DNA: TGTGCCAGCAGCTTCCCGGGTGGGGCCAGCGGGGAGCTGTTTTTT; CDR3 protein: CASSFPGGASGELFF
V gene: TRBV19; clone size: NA; J gene: TRBJ2-7; D gene: NA; CDR3 DNA: TGTGCCAGTAGCCCTGGTGGGATCTACGAGCAGTACTTC; CDR3 protein: CASSPGGIYEQYF
V gene: TRBV4-1; clone size: NA; J gene: TRBJ1-1; D gene: NA; CDR3 DNA: TGCGCCAGCAGCCAAGATAGGTCGAACACTGAAGCTTTCTTT; CDR3 protein: CASSQDRSNTEAFF
V gene: TRBV2; clone size: NA; J gene: TRBJ2-4; D gene: NA; CDR3 DNA: TGTGCCAGCGTGGGATCGAGAACCATGAAAAACATTCAGTACTTC; CDR3 protein: CASVGSRTMKNIQYF
V gene: TRBV6-5; clone size: large; J gene: TRBJ1-6; D gene: NA; CDR3 DNA: TGTGCCAGCAGTTACCAGGGAAGTTCACCCCTCCACTTT; CDR3 protein: CASSYQGSSPLHF
V gene: TRBV6-6; clone size: NA; J gene: TRBJ2-7; D gene: NA; CDR3 DNA: TGTGCCAGCAGTTTCCCGGAAGGGATCGAGCAGTACTTC; CDR3 protein: CASSFPEGIEQYF
V gene: TRBV6-5; clone size: few; J gene: TRBJ1-2; D gene: TRBD1; CDR3 DNA: TGTGCCAGCAGTTCCGCTGGGACAGGGAATAACGGCTACACCTTC; CDR3 protein: CASSSAGTGNNGYTF
V gene: TRBV5-1; clone size: NA; J gene: TRBJ1-4; D gene: NA; CDR3 DNA: TGCGCCAGCAGCCTCGGGACCGGCTTTGAAAAACTGTTTTTT; CDR3 protein: CASSLGTGFEKLFF
V gene: TRBV7-9; clone size: NA; J gene: TRBJ2-1; D gene: NA; CDR3 DNA: TGTGCCAGCAGCTTAGCGGCCAGCTATGTCGACAATGAGCAGTTCTTC; CDR3 protein: CASSLAASYVDNEQFF
V gene: TRBV6-5; clone size: NA; J gene: TRBJ1-2; D gene: NA; CDR3 DNA: TGTGCCAGCCCCCGGTCGATTAAGAAATGGTATGGCTACACCTTC; CDR3 protein: CASPRSIKKWYGYTF
V gene: TRBV30; clone size: NA; J gene: TRBJ1-5; D gene: NA; CDR3 DNA: TGTGCCTGGAGTGTACAAAATGAGCAGCCCCAGCATTTT; CDR3 protein: CAWSVQNEQPQHF
V gene: TRBV30; clone size: NA; J gene: TRBJ2-3; D gene: TRBD1; CDR3 DNA: TGTGCCTGGGACAGGGGCCCAGATACGCAGTATTTT; CDR3 protein: CAWDRGPDTQYF
V gene: TRBV28; clone size: NA; J gene: TRBJ1-2; D gene: NA; CDR3 DNA: TGTGCCAGCAACAGACAGGCCCCCCGCCATGATGGCTACACCTTC; CDR3 protein: CASNRQAPRHDGYTF
V gene: TRBV18; clone size: NA; J gene: TRBJ2-7; D gene: TRBD2; CDR3 DNA: TGTGCCAGCTCACCATTTAGCGGGGGGGCCTCCTACGAGCAGTACTTC; CDR3 protein: CASSPFSGGASYEQYF
V gene: TRBV6-1; clone size: once; J gene: TRBJ1-4; D gene: TRBD1; CDR3 DNA: TGTGCCAGCAGTGACCCAGGACAGGTTAATGAAAAACTGTTTTTT; CDR3 protein: CASSDPGQVNEKLFF
V gene: TRBV20-1; clone size: NA; J gene: TRBJ2-7; D gene: NA; CDR3 DNA: TGCAGTGCTGACAAAGCCCACGAGCAGTACTTC; CDR3 protein: CSADKAHEQYF
V gene: TRBV6-1; clone size: NA; J gene: TRBJ2-5; D gene: TRBD2; CDR3 DNA: TGTGCCAGCACCTCGGGACTAGCGGGGCTGGAGACCCAGTACTTC; CDR3 protein: CASTSGLAGLETQYF
V gene: TRBV27; clone size: few; J gene: TRBJ2-7; D gene: TRBD1; CDR3 DNA: TGTGCCAGCAGCCTCCGTCGGGGACCAGGGGGCTACGAGCAGTACTTC; CDR3 protein: CASSLRRGPGGYEQYF